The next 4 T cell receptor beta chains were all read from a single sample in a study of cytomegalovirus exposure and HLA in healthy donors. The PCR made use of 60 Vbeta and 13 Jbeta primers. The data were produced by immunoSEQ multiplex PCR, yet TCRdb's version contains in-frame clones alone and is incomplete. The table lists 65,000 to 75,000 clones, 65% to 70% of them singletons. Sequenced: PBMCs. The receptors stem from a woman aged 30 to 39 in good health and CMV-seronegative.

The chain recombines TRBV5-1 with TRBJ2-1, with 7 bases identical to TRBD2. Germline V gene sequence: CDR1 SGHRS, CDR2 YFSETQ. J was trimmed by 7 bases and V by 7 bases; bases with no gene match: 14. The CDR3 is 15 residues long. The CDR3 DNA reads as TGCGCCAGCGGTTTGGGTCGCGGGGGAGGGAATGAGCAGTTCTTC. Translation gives CASGLGRGGGNEQFF.

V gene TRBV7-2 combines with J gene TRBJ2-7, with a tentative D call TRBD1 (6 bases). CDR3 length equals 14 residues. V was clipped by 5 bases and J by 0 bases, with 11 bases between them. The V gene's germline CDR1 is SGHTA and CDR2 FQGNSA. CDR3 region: CASSPDSRSYEQYF. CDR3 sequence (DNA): TGTGCCAGCAGCCCGGACAGTCGCTCCTACGAGCAGTACTTC.

CDR3 region: CASRDSVSGNTIYF. The CDR3 nucleotides are TGTGCCAGCAGAGACAGCGTCTCTGGAAACACCATATATTTT. V gene TRBV6-5 combines with J gene TRBJ1-3; D is possibly TRBD1 (5 bases). The CDR3 covers 14 residues. Deletions cut 6 bases from V and 0 bases from J, with 9 bases between. Germline V gives CDR1 MNHEY, CDR2 SVGAGI.

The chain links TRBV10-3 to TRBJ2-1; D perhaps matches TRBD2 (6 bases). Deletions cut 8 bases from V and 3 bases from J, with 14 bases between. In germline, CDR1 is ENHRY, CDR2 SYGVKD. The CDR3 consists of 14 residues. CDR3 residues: CAIGRDFIYNEQFF. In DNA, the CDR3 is TGTGCCATCGGAAGGGACTTCATCTACAATGAGCAGTTCTTC.